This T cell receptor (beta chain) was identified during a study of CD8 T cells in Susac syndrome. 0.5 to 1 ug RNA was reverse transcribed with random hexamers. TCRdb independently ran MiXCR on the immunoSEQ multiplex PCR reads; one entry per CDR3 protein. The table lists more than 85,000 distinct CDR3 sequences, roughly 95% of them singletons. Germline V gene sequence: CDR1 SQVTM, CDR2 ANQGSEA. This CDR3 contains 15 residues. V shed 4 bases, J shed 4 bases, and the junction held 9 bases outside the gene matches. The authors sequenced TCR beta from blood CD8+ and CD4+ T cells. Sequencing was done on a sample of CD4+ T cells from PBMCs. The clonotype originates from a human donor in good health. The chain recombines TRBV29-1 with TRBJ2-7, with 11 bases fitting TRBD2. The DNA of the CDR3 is TGCAGCGTTGTAGGGCCCGGGACTAGCGGATACGAGCAGTACTTC. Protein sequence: CSVVGPGTSGYEQYF.